One sample yielded the 25 T cell receptor beta chains listed below, sequenced in a study of blood T cell repertoires in COVID-19. TCRdb keeps only in-frame clones here, not all; method: immunoSEQ multiplex PCR. The table includes approximately 260,000 clones, around 90% detected once. The sequenced sample consisted of peripheral blood. The receptors here all came from a man aged 55-75 years who had recovered from COVID-19.

As DNA, the CDR3 is TGTGCCAGCTCGTTAGGGGGCCTGAACACTGAAGCTTTCTTT. This sequence encodes CASSLGGLNTEAFF. The chain recombines TRBV18 with TRBJ1-1; TRBD1 aligns across 7 bases. The length of the CDR3 is 14 residues. V gave up 6 bases and J gave up 0 bases; unmatched junction bases: 4. The germline V gene encodes CDR1 KGHSH and CDR2 LQKENI. Variable domain in full (rest from reference TRBV18 and TRBJ1-1): NAGVMQNPRHLVRRRGQEARLRCSPMKGHSHVYWYRQLPEEGLKFMVYLQKENIIDESGMPKERFSAEFPKEGPSILRIQQVVRGDSAAYFCASSLGGLNTEAFFGQGTRLTVV.

This chain joins TRBV21-1 and TRBJ1-2; the listed D gene, TRBD1, was not tested against the DNA. TRBV21-1 is given as a pseudogene. The CDR3 contains 14 residues. CDR3 residues: CASSTGDRTETYTF. CDR3 DNA sequence: TGTGCCAGCAGCACCGGGGACAGGACGGAAACCTACACCTTC.

This clone was picked up one time. The V gene is TRBV19, the J gene TRBJ2-2, with D possibly matching TRBD2 (6 bases). The CDR3 runs to 14 residues. Trimming removed 3 bases from V and 5 bases from J, with 10 bases in between. Germline CDR1 is LNHDA and CDR2 is SQIVND (reference sequence). For the CDR3, the DNA is TGTGCCAGTAGTATGGGACTCCTGACCGGGGAGCTGTTTTTT. Its protein is CASSMGLLTGELFF.

V and J are TRBV11-2 and TRBJ1-1; perhaps TRBD1 as D (5 bases). Per germline, CDR1 SGHAT and CDR2 FQNNGV. The CDR3 has 15 amino acids. V dropped 8 bases and J dropped 1 base, with 17 bases sitting between them. CDR3 residues: CASGLWGRQNTEAFF. The CDR3 nucleotides read TGTGCCAGCGGATTATGGGGCAGACAGAACACTGAAGCTTTCTTT. The full variable domain, with the rest looked up from reference TRBV11-2 and TRBJ1-1, is EAGVAQSPRYKIIEKRQSVAFWCNPISGHATLYWYQQILGQGPKLLIQFQNNGVVDDSQLPKDRFSAERLKGVDSTLKIQPAKLEDSAVYLCASGLWGRQNTEAFFGQGTRLTVV.

The J gene is TRBJ1-4, the V gene TRBV3-1 (or the pseudogene TRBV3-2); 7 bases align to TRBD1. The J segment lost 7 bases and the V segment lost 4 bases, leaving 15 bases of the junction unmatched. Looked up from germline, CDR1 is LGHDT and CDR2 is YNNKEL (reference sequence). The CDR3 covers 17 residues. CDR3 in DNA: TGTGCCAGCAGCCGATCGCAGGGGGTTGGGATTAGTGAAAAACTGTTTTTT. It codes for CASSRSQGVGISEKLFF.

The CDR3 region has the DNA TGTGCCAGTAGCGATTGGGACAGCACGGGCGAGCAGTACTTC. Its translation is CASSDWDSTGEQYF. The chain joins TRBV19 to TRBJ2-7, with 7 bases that match TRBD1. The CDR3 spans 14 residues. The germline CDR1 and CDR2 sequences are LNHDA and SQIVND (reference sequence). V lost 6 bases to trimming and J lost 6 bases; unmatched junction nucleotides: 11.

The chain links TRBV7-9 to TRBJ1-1, with a weak D call TRBD1 (6 bases). Per germline, CDR1 SEHNR and CDR2 FQNEAQ (reference sequence). V was shortened by 5 bases and J by 8 bases, with 12 bases between the two germline ends. The length of the CDR3 is 12 residues. CDR3 in DNA: TGTGCCAGCAGCCGTGAGACAGGAGAAGCTTTCTTT. It codes for CASSRETGEAFF.

This clone appeared a single time. The V gene is TRBV15, the J gene TRBJ1-4, with 7 bases matching TRBD1. Looked up from germline, CDR1 is LNHNV and CDR2 is YYDKDF (reference sequence). V shed 5 bases and J 1 base; nucleotides not matched to a gene: 4. This CDR3 is 15 amino acids long. The CDR3: CATSQGQLTNEKLFF. CDR3 bases: TGTGCCACCAGCCAGGGACAGCTAACTAATGAAAAACTGTTTTTT.

DNA of the CDR3: TGTGCCAGCAGTCGCGGGGGAGGGCACGAGACCCAGTACTTC. Residues: CASSRGGGHETQYF. The rearrangement links TRBV28 to TRBJ2-5; 7 bases align to TRBD2. This CDR3 has 14 residues. Germline values: CDR1 MDHEN, CDR2 SYDVKM. Trimming took 5 bases from V and 5 from J; bases not matched to a gene: 8.

The chain links TRBV7-9 to TRBJ2-5; 7 nucleotides align to TRBD2. Trimming at V came to 1 base and at J to 3 bases, leaving 11 bases not matched to a gene. The CDR3 has 17 residues. Per germline, CDR1 SEHNR and CDR2 FQNEAQ (reference sequence). For the CDR3, the DNA is TGTGCCAGCAGCTTAGTTCTCGGGGGGTTAGACGAAGAGACCCAGTACTTC. It translates to CASSLVLGGLDEETQYF.

This sequence joins TRBV6-5 and TRBJ1-1, with 7 nucleotides matching TRBD1. This CDR3 comprises 13 residues. Trimming at V came to 7 bases and at J to 0 bases, leaving 2 bases not matched to a gene. Germline V gene data show CDR1 as MNHEY and CDR2 as SVGAGI. DNA of the CDR3: TGTGCCAGCAAGGGGGCGGTGAACACTGAAGCTTTCTTT. Translating it yields CASKGAVNTEAFF.

The chain recombines TRBV11-2 with TRBJ1-2, with 7 bases lining up with TRBD1. This CDR3 contains 15 residues. CDR1 is SGHAT and CDR2 is FQNNGV in the germline V gene. Losses at the gene ends were 1 base for V and 7 bases for J; bases not matched to a gene: 9. CDR3 DNA: TGTGCCAGCAGCTTAGGACAGGGCCCCCGGAGTGGCTACACCTTC. It specifies CASSLGQGPRSGYTF.

V usage is TRBV2 and J usage is TRBJ1-1, with a tentative D call TRBD1 (5 bases). The germline CDR1 and CDR2 sequences are SNHLY and FYNNEI. V was trimmed by 5 bases and J by 5 bases, leaving 21 bases between them. The CDR3 extends over 16 amino acids. The CDR3 protein is CASSPGWGWKGTEAFF. CDR3 nucleotide sequence: TGTGCCAGCAGTCCAGGGTGGGGATGGAAAGGGACTGAAGCTTTCTTT.

This clone occurred once. The genes are TRBV13 and TRBJ2-3, with TRBD1 identical over 11 bases. V was clipped by 1 base and J by 6 bases; unmatched bases: 15. Germline CDR1 reads PRHDT; CDR2 reads FYEKMQ (reference sequence). The CDR3 covers 19 residues. CDR3 coding DNA: TGTGCCAGCAGCTTAGTGGTTTCAGGGACAGGGGGTTTTACGGATACGCAGTATTTT. It specifies CASSLVVSGTGGFTDTQYF.

Written as DNA, the CDR3 is TGTGCCACCAGTCCCCGGGGGGGATTCAATGAGCAGTTCTTC. Translation gives CATSPRGGFNEQFF. V gene TRBV24-1 combines with J gene TRBJ2-1, with 8 bases fitting TRBD2. CDR1 is KGHDR and CDR2 is SFDVKD in the germline V gene. The CDR3 is 14 amino acids. V lost 6 bases and J lost 6; bases outside the gene matches: 6.

The chain uses TRBV5-1 and TRBJ2-4, with a tentative D call TRBD1 (7 bases). Per the germline V gene, CDR1 is SGHRS and CDR2 is YFSETQ. The CDR3 loop spans 14 amino acids. The V end was cut by 1 base, the J end by 8 bases, with 13 bases between. CDR3 sequence: CASSLKGASDIQYF. In nucleotides, the CDR3 is TGCGCCAGCAGCTTGAAGGGGGCTAGCGACATTCAGTACTTC.

The chain links TRBV7-9 to TRBJ1-3, with 10 bases lining up with TRBD1. V shed 5 bases, J shed 4 bases, and the junction held 14 bases outside the gene matches. The CDR3 length is 18 residues. In germline, CDR1 is SEHNR, CDR2 FQNEAQ (reference sequence). This chain's CDR3 is CASSQRGTGDRRGNTIYF. The CDR3 DNA is TGTGCCAGCAGCCAGCGGGGGACAGGGGACCGGAGAGGAAACACCATATATTTT.

This rearrangement joins TRBV2 to TRBJ1-3; D call uncertain. Trimming took 1 base from V and 0 from J, leaving 7 bases between them. Germline V gene lookup returns CDR1 SNHLY and CDR2 FYNNEI. The CDR3 is 15 residues long. The CDR3 region has the DNA TGTGCCAGCAGTGAAGGCAGAAGCTCTGGAAACACCATATATTTT. Encoded protein: CASSEGRSSGNTIYF.

The chain has TRBV5-1 and TRBJ2-3; 15 bases line up with TRBD2. The CDR3 is 17 residues long. V lost 7 bases to trimming and J lost 6 bases; unmatched junction nucleotides: 12. The germline V gene has CDR1 SGHRS and CDR2 YFSETQ. This CDR3 reads CASAAGRTSGGADTQYF. CDR3 bases: TGCGCCAGCGCGGCGGGCCGGACTAGCGGGGGGGCGGATACGCAGTATTTT.

The V and J genes are TRBV7-6 and TRBJ1-6; maybe TRBD1 (6 bases). This CDR3 comprises 15 residues. Per the germline V gene, CDR1 is SGHVS and CDR2 is FNYEAQ. The V end was cut by 1 base, the J end by 8 bases, with 12 bases between. The CDR3 DNA reads TGTGCCAGCAGCTTAGAAGGACAGTCTTATTCACCCCTCCACTTT. Protein product: CASSLEGQSYSPLHF.

This sequence joins TRBV6-1 and TRBJ2-5, with TRBD2 as a possible D gene (5 bases). CDR3 length equals 18 residues. Germline V gene data show CDR1 as MNHNS and CDR2 as SASEGT. V was shortened by 2 bases and J by 1 base, with 20 bases between the two germline ends. CDR3 sequence (DNA): TGTGCCAGCAGTGAAACCCTAGGGAGTGGAGGAACCCAAGAGACCCAGTACTTC. It translates to CASSETLGSGGTQETQYF.

There are a few counts of this clone. In nucleotides, the CDR3 is TGTGCCAGCAAGTATGGGGAGGTCACTGAAGCTTTCTTT. Translating gives CASKYGEVTEAFF. The rearrangement joins TRBV6-6 to TRBJ1-1; D remains ambiguous. The V end was cut by 7 bases, the J end by 4 bases, with 13 bases between. The CDR3 length is 13 residues. Germline-derived CDR1 and CDR2 are MNHNY and SVGAGI (reference sequence).

This chain uses TRBV7-2 with TRBJ1-2; maybe TRBD1 (5 bases). The germline V and J ends were trimmed by 5 bases and 2 bases, with 15 bases remaining between them. Germline CDR1 reads SGHTA; CDR2 reads FQGNSA. This CDR3 comprises 15 residues. The CDR3 spells CASSPKGVRNYGYTF. For the CDR3, the DNA is TGTGCCAGCAGCCCAAAAGGGGTGAGGAACTATGGCTACACCTTC.

The chain joins TRBV11-2 to TRBJ2-2; 9 nucleotides match TRBD1. Germline lookup yields CDR1 SGHAT and CDR2 FQNNGV. V was pared by 5 bases and J by 4 bases, with 8 bases of the junction left unmatched. The CDR3 loop spans 16 amino acids. The chain's CDR3 is CASSIRDRVVTGELFF. The CDR3 nucleotides are TGTGCCAGCAGCATTCGGGACAGGGTCGTCACCGGGGAGCTGTTTTTT.

V usage is TRBV6-5 and J usage is TRBJ2-3; no firm D call. The V gene lost 6 bases and the J gene lost 9 bases, with 19 bases spanning the gap. The CDR3 totals 14 residues. Germline-derived CDR1 and CDR2 are MNHEY and SVGAGI. The CDR3: CASRAMDGLQTQYF. The CDR3 nucleotides are TGTGCCAGCAGGGCTATGGATGGGCTTCAGACGCAGTATTTT.